Reported below is one T cell receptor (beta chain). The V and J ends lost 6 bases and 0 bases respectively, with 9 bases between them. The germline gives CDR1 SQVTM, CDR2 ANQGSEA. The CDR3 loop spans 13 amino acids. Produced via immunoSEQ multiplex PCR; TCRdb's table is partial and in-frame only. Of under 200,000 clones listed, around nine tenths are singletons. The source of the sample is a study of blood T cell repertoires in COVID-19. The wider study: The origin of the acute and convalescent COVID-19 samples was the United States, Italy and Spain. From T cells, B-cell-depleted T cells, or PBMCs came the material, which was cDNA or gDNA.

The specimen sequenced was peripheral blood. The TCR originated in a man between 65 and 79 years old with acute or convalescent COVID-19. The chain couples TRBV29-1 to TRBJ1-3, with D possibly matching TRBD1 (6 bases). This CDR3 reads CSVEQGSGNTIYF. As DNA, the CDR3 is TGCAGCGTAGAACAGGGCTCTGGAAACACCATATATTTT.